A single TCR beta chain is shown here with its context. Its antigen is not identified. In each sample, at least 7 million PBMCs were isolated. This specimen comes from a study of blood T cells in healthy people across ages. Whole-study findings and limits: The CMV status of each donor remained undetermined, and this could have confounded shifts in expanded clonotypes.

The authors ran a second PCR of about 7 to 11 cycles using a sample-barcoded 5' primer and a J-beta primer mix. MiXCR was run by TCRdb on the 5' RACE reads, yielding one entry per CDR3 protein. In the table there are 1.5 million to 1.9 million distinct CDR3 sequences, about 45% of which are singletons. The sample consisted of blood. The sequence was collected from a woman aged 18-29 years in good health.

In DNA, the CDR3 is TGTGCCAGCAGTACCGACATCGGTGAAAAACTGTTTTTT. It translates to CASSTDIGEKLFF. The chain couples TRBV7-2 to TRBJ1-4; no definite D call. V gave up 6 bases and J gave up 7 bases, with 12 bases separating them. CDR1 and CDR2 from the germline V gene are SGHTA and FQGNSA. The CDR3 has 13 residues.